This is a list of T cell receptor beta chains from one sample in a study of HIV-infected patients and healthy controls. Using its own MiXCR run on the 5' RACE reads, TCRdb lists one record per CDR3 protein. The sample contains roughly 68,000 distinct CDR3 sequences, approximately 21% of which appear only once. Material for sequencing was CD4+ T cells from blood. These receptors all stem from a human donor in good health. Each CDR3 is given with its conserved first and last residue. The D gene is left open where the match is weak. Clone size is stated in some rows and not others, as once, few, many or a class when expanded.

CDR3nt,CDR3aa,v_gene,abundance,d_gene,j_gene,len
TGTGCTAGAGACAGCGGGGGATACAATGAGCAGTTCTTC,CARDSGGYNEQFF,TRBV12-5,NA,TRBD2,TRBJ2-1,13
TGTGCCAGCAGGTTTTATTCAAGAAAGTTCTATGGCTACACCTTC,CASRFYSRKFYGYTF,TRBV5-6,NA,NA,TRBJ1-2,15
TGTGCCAGTAGTATCCAGCGAGGGTACAATGAGCAGTTCTTC,CASSIQRGYNEQFF,TRBV19,few,NA,TRBJ2-1,14
TGCCTCACAGGGGACACTGAAGCTTTCTTT,CLTGDTEAFF,TRBV29-1,NA,TRBD1,TRBJ1-1,10
TGTGCCAGTCAGGGGTCCGACACTGAAGCTTTCTTT,CASQGSDTEAFF,TRBV6-5,few,NA,TRBJ1-1,12
TGTGCCAGCAGCCAAACTACAGTGGCATCCTCTGGCTACACCTTC,CASSQTTVASSGYTF,TRBV3-1,few,NA,TRBJ1-2,15
TGCGCCAGCAGCTTGGACATCGACACTGAAGCTTTCTTT,CASSLDIDTEAFF,TRBV5-1,many,NA,TRBJ1-1,13
TGTGCCAGCAGCAGAGGACTTGCAACTAATGAAAAACTGTTTTTT,CASSRGLATNEKLFF,TRBV7-2,NA,NA,TRBJ1-4,15
TGCAGTGCGCCCTTTAACTATGGCTACACCTTC,CSAPFNYGYTF,TRBV20-1,many,NA,TRBJ1-2,11
TGCGCCAGCAGCCAAGAAAGGTCCGGGGTGGGTGAGCAGTTCTTC,CASSQERSGVGEQFF,TRBV4-1,few,NA,TRBJ2-1,15
TGCAGCGTCCGTCCTATTTATAACACTGAAGCTTTCTTT,CSVRPIYNTEAFF,TRBV29-1,NA,NA,TRBJ1-1,13
TGTGCCAGCAGCTTAGCCTTGGGGGTTAGGGGCGAGCAGTACTTC,CASSLALGVRGEQYF,TRBV7-2,NA,NA,TRBJ2-7,15
TGCGCCAGCAGCTTGGATGGCTCTGGGGTGAATGAGCAGTTCTTC,CASSLDGSGVNEQFF,TRBV5-1,NA,NA,TRBJ2-1,15
TGTGCCAGCAGCTTACAAGCGGGAGGGTACAATGAGCAGTTCTTC,CASSLQAGGYNEQFF,TRBV7-9,NA,TRBD2,TRBJ2-1,15
TGCAGTGCTCGGCCCGGGACAGGGGGCGTTTTGAACACTGAAGCTTTCTTT,CSARPGTGGVLNTEAFF,TRBV20-1,many,TRBD1,TRBJ1-1,17
TGTGCCAGCAGTCCCCCAGGTTCACTAGACTCATTTGGTTTTGTGGCTGAGCAGTTCTTC,CASSPPGSLDSFGFVAEQFF,TRBV12-3/TRBV12-4,NA,NA,TRBJ2-1,20
TGTGCCAGCAGTTACAGTAGCGCCAACCCCCGTAAGTTCTTC,CASSYSSANPRKFF,TRBV6-2/TRBV6-3,NA,NA,TRBJ2-1,14
TGTGCCAGCAGCTCCATTGCCTACGAGCAGTACTTC,CASSSIAYEQYF,TRBV11-3,NA,NA,TRBJ2-7,12
TGCAGTGCTCGCTCCAACACTGAAGCTTTCTTT,CSARSNTEAFF,TRBV20-1,NA,NA,TRBJ1-1,11
TGCAGTGCTAGCTCCCCGGATTCTAGCACAGATACGCAGTATTTT,CSASSPDSSTDTQYF,TRBV20-1,NA,NA,TRBJ2-3,15
TGTGCCAGTAGTGTACTCCTTATGGCAAACACTGAAGCTTTCTTT,CASSVLLMANTEAFF,TRBV19,many,NA,TRBJ1-1,15
TGTGCCAGCAAAACAGGGGGCCTTTACACCGGGGAGCTGTTTTTT,CASKTGGLYTGELFF,TRBV6-2/TRBV6-3,few,TRBD1,TRBJ2-2,15
TGCAGCGCTGGGACAGGGCATCTCCATGAGCAGTTCTTC,CSAGTGHLHEQFF,TRBV29-1,NA,TRBD1,TRBJ2-1,13
TGCGCCAGCAGCTTGGCCGGTTTTAGCAATCAGCCCCAGCATTTT,CASSLAGFSNQPQHF,TRBV5-1,many,NA,TRBJ1-5,15
TGTGCCAGTAGTCAAAATGGACAGGCGAGCTCCTACGAGCAGTACTTC,CASSQNGQASSYEQYF,TRBV19,NA,TRBD1,TRBJ2-7,16
TGTGCCAGCAGTTACGGGAGGGGGCGTCGCAATGAGCAGTTCTTC,CASSYGRGRRNEQFF,TRBV6-5,few,NA,TRBJ2-1,15
TGTGCCAGCAGGGGGGGGACCGACCCCCGAGAGACCCAGTACTTC,CASRGGTDPRETQYF,TRBV7-6,few,TRBD2,TRBJ2-5,15
TGCAGTGCTGGACTAGCGGGAAAGTCCTACGAGCAGTACTTC,CSAGLAGKSYEQYF,TRBV20-1,many,TRBD2,TRBJ2-7,14
TGTGCCAGCAGATTCCGGGACAGAAATTCACCCCTCCACTTT,CASRFRDRNSPLHF,TRBV11-2,many,TRBD1,TRBJ1-6,14
TGCAGTGCTGTCCGACTAGCGGGAGGGCCTGACGATGAGCAGTTCTTC,CSAVRLAGGPDDEQFF,TRBV20-1,NA,TRBD2,TRBJ2-1,16
TGTGCCAGCAGCGAACGGACAGGAACTGAAGCTTTCTTT,CASSERTGTEAFF,TRBV7-8,NA,TRBD1,TRBJ1-1,13
TGTGCCAGCGGCTCTATTCCGGGACAGATCGTTGCGCAGTACTTC,CASGSIPGQIVAQYF,TRBV5-8,NA,TRBD1,TRBJ2-7,15
TGTGCCACCAGGCGGACAGGTTCCACAGATACGCAGTATTTT,CATRRTGSTDTQYF,TRBV15,NA,TRBD1,TRBJ2-3,14
TGCGCCAGCAGCTTAGGGACAGGGTCTGACAATCAGCCCCAGCATTTT,CASSLGTGSDNQPQHF,TRBV5-1,NA,TRBD1,TRBJ1-5,16
TGTGCCAGCAGCGTACAACAGGGCTACGAGCAGTACTTC,CASSVQQGYEQYF,TRBV9,NA,NA,TRBJ2-7,13